Shown below are 16 T cell receptor beta chains from a single sample sequenced in a study of cytomegalovirus exposure and HLA in healthy donors. The primer mix had 60 Vbeta and 13 Jbeta primers. Profiling relied on immunoSEQ multiplex PCR, and the TCRdb table lists in-frame clones only, not all of them. This table holds approximately 130,000 clones, about 83% found once. Sequences were obtained from PBMCs. Receptor source: a young woman in good health and CMV-seronegative.

The chain recombines TRBV2 with TRBJ2-1; 14 nucleotides align to TRBD2. This CDR3 contains 14 residues. Germline values: CDR1 SNHLY, CDR2 FYNNEI. With V trimmed by 10 bases and J by 12 bases, 11 bases remained unmatched. The CDR3, as DNA: TGTGCCACCAATCCGGGACTAGCGGGAGCCTGGCAGTTCTTC. Translated: CATNPGLAGAWQFF.

This chain links TRBV11-2 with TRBJ2-7; D remains unclear. Germline CDR1 reads SGHAT; CDR2 reads FQNNGV. CDR3 length: 13 residues. V dropped 0 bases and J dropped 2 bases, with 5 bases sitting between them. Here the CDR3 reads CASSLDPTYEQYF. CDR3 in DNA: TGTGCCAGCAGCTTAGATCCTACCTACGAGCAGTACTTC.

The genes are TRBV2 and TRBJ2-7; a possible D gene is TRBD2 (5 bases). CDR1 is SNHLY, CDR2 FYNNEI, per germline. The V gene lost 8 bases and the J gene lost 5 bases, with 16 bases spanning the gap. The CDR3 length is 13 residues. The CDR3 coding sequence is TGTGCCAGCTCCCGGGCCGGGAAGGACGAGCAGTACTTC. Translating it yields CASSRAGKDEQYF.

The J gene is TRBJ1-5, the V gene TRBV7-8; D remains ambiguous. The CDR3 is made up of 16 amino acids. The germline gives CDR1 SGHVS, CDR2 FQNEAQ. Trimming left V 5 bases short and J 3 bases short, with 17 bases between. CDR3 loop: CASSLSLLRHNQPQHF. The DNA of the CDR3 is TGTGCCAGCAGCCTTTCCCTCCTCAGGCACAATCAGCCCCAGCATTTT.

This clone was recorded a few times. V gene TRBV25-1 combines with J gene TRBJ2-3; TRBD1 matches at 10 bases. V shed 2 bases and J 1 base; nucleotides not matched to a gene: 9. CDR1 is MGHDK, CDR2 SYGVNS, per germline. The CDR3 is made up of 18 amino acids. CDR3 sequence: CASSEPSGTGEGTDTQYF. CDR3 coding DNA: TGTGCCAGCAGTGAACCTTCCGGGACAGGGGAGGGCACAGATACGCAGTATTTT.

The chain combines TRBV28 with TRBJ2-3; 7 nucleotides match TRBD2. This CDR3 contains 14 residues. The J segment lost 1 base and the V segment lost 5 bases, leaving 3 bases of the junction unmatched. Germline V lookup: CDR1 MDHEN, CDR2 SYDVKM. This CDR3 is CASSARGGTDTQYF. The CDR3 region has the DNA TGTGCCAGCAGTGCCCGGGGGGGCACAGATACGCAGTATTTT.

The chain joins TRBV18 to TRBJ2-1; D is unclear. Per the germline V gene, CDR1 is KGHSH and CDR2 is LQKENI. V lost 9 bases, J lost 9 bases, and 12 bases lay in between. This CDR3 contains 11 residues. This chain's CDR3 is CARITVSEQFF. The DNA for the CDR3 is TGTGCCAGGATAACGGTGAGTGAGCAGTTCTTC.

The chain uses TRBV4-3 and TRBJ2-1; D is unresolved. V was shortened by 0 bases and J by 4 bases, with 4 bases between the two germline ends. The CDR3 spans 13 residues. CDR1 is LGHNA and CDR2 is YSLEER in the germline V gene. The CDR3 DNA is TGCGCCAGCAGCCAAGATCCTTACAATGAGCAGTTCTTC. Residues: CASSQDPYNEQFF.

This chain joins TRBV7-2 and TRBJ2-5, with TRBD2 matching over 11 bases. The ends lost 7 bases at V and 4 bases at J; junction bases unmatched: 2. CDR1 is SGHTA and CDR2 is FQGNSA in the germline V gene. The length of the CDR3 is 13 residues. CDR3 residues: CASKLAGGETQYF. CDR3 DNA: TGTGCCAGCAAGCTAGCGGGAGGAGAGACCCAGTACTTC. The full variable domain, in which reference TRBV7-2 and TRBJ2-5 provide the parts outside the CDR3, is GAGVSQSPSNKVTEKGKDVELRCDPISGHTALYWYRQSLGQGLEFLIYFQGNSAPDKSGLPSDRFSAERTGGSVSTLTIQRTQQEDSAVYLCASKLAGGETQYFGPGTRLLVL.

This chain links TRBV12-5 with TRBJ2-3; TRBD2 is a possible D gene (5 bases). Germline V gene lookup returns CDR1 LGHNT and CDR2 FRNRAP. V was cut by 0 bases and J by 0 bases, with 10 bases left in between. The CDR3 loop spans 16 amino acids. The CDR3 sequence: CASGLVLAGSTDTQYF. CDR3 DNA: TGTGCTAGTGGTTTGGTTCTCGCGGGCAGCACAGATACGCAGTATTTT.

The chain has TRBV5-6 and TRBJ1-1; 7 bases are a match to TRBD1. The trim removed 0 bases at V and 5 bases at J, leaving 4 bases unmatched. This CDR3 contains 14 residues. Germline CDR1 reads SGHDT; CDR2 reads YYEEEE. The CDR3 here is CASSLDRGATEAFF. The CDR3 nucleotides are TGTGCCAGCAGCTTGGACAGGGGAGCAACTGAAGCTTTCTTT.

The V and J genes are TRBV15 and TRBJ1-1, with 11 nucleotides matching TRBD1. V was clipped by 1 base and J by 12 bases; unmatched bases: 4. This CDR3 is built from 13 residues. Germline CDR1 reads LNHNV; CDR2 reads YYDKDF (reference sequence). The CDR3 nucleotides read TGTGCCACCAGCAGAGCTGGGACAGGGGGATCTTTCTTT. It encodes CATSRAGTGGSFF.

This rearrangement joins TRBV7-9 to TRBJ1-4; the D gene is possibly TRBD1 (6 bases). V lost 1 base and J lost 0, with 12 bases in between. Per germline, CDR1 SEHNR and CDR2 FQNEAQ (reference sequence). The CDR3 runs 17 residues. CDR3 protein: CASSLVSRGTTNEKLFF. The CDR3 nucleotides are TGTGCCAGCAGCTTAGTAAGCAGGGGAACAACTAATGAAAAACTGTTTTTT.

The chain is built from TRBV30 and TRBJ2-5; 7 nucleotides line up with TRBD1. This CDR3 region has 13 residues. After removal of 5 bases from V and 5 bases from J, the junction contained 8 bases not matched to a gene. Germline CDR1 is GTSNPN and CDR2 is SVGIG (reference sequence). CDR3 nucleotide sequence: TGTGCCTGGGGGGCGACAGGGTGGGAGACCCAGTACTTC. It codes for CAWGATGWETQYF.

With regard to this clone: At one end the junction does not follow the germline gene, possibly because of a read error. The rearrangement links TRBV7-3 to TRBJ1-1; 8 bases are a match to TRBD1. CDR3 size: 15 residues. Germline-derived CDR1 and CDR2 are SGHTA and FQGTGA. In DNA form, the CDR3 reads TGTGCCAGCAGCCGGGACAGGCTGGGGAACACTGAGGCTTTCTTT. The encoded protein is CASSRDRLGNTEAFF.

The rearrangement joins TRBV7-2 to TRBJ2-1; TRBD2 agrees at 10 bases. The junction had 4 bases not matched to a gene; V was cut back by 4 bases and J by 4 bases. Germline V gene sequence: CDR1 SGHTA, CDR2 FQGNSA. The CDR3 extends over 15 amino acids. The CDR3 DNA reads as TGTGCCAGCAGCTACGGGACTAGCGTTTACAATGAGCAGTTCTTC. It codes for CASSYGTSVYNEQFF.